Shown below are 9 T cell receptor beta chains from a single sample sequenced in a study of follicular helper T cells after annual influenza vaccination. The data were produced by immunoSEQ multiplex PCR, yet TCRdb's version contains in-frame clones alone and is incomplete. The repertoire has about 4,800 clones, about 83% of them found once; the top ten carry roughly 1.2%. Time point: 2015-2016 season, 7 days after influenza vaccination. Sequences were derived from CXCR5+ CD38- circulating T follicular helper cells from blood, sampled 7 days after influenza vaccination. Documented subset: circulating Tfh, non-naive CD4+CXCR5+PD-1+ (ICOS+CD38+ or ICOS-CD38-). The receptors derive from an adult who received the influenza vaccine.

V is TRBV5-5 and J is TRBJ2-2; 9 bases map to TRBD1. The V segment lost 4 bases and the J segment 5 bases; nucleotides outside the gene matches: 12. This CDR3 contains 17 residues. From germline, CDR1 is SGHKS and CDR2 YYEKEE (reference sequence). In DNA, the CDR3 is TGTGCCAGCAGCCCCGGACAGGGGAGAGAGAAAACCGGGGAGCTGTTTTTT. Its translation: CASSPGQGREKTGELFF.

This chain joins TRBV27 and TRBJ2-7, with D tentatively TRBD1 or TRBD2 (5 bases each). Deletions cut 5 bases from V and 0 bases from J, with 14 bases between. CDR1 and CDR2 from the germline V gene are MNHEY and SMNVEV (reference sequence). The length of the CDR3 is 15 residues. The CDR3 nucleotides are TGTGCCAGCAGTAACACAGGAGAGGGCTCCTACGAGCAGTACTTC. Translating it yields CASSNTGEGSYEQYF.

J is TRBJ2-7 and V is TRBV5-8, with 7 bases lining up with TRBD1. The CDR3 spans 12 residues. With V trimmed by 9 bases and J by 9 bases, 12 bases remained unmatched. CDR1 SGHTS and CDR2 YDEGEE come from the germline V gene. The CDR3 DNA follows: TGTGCCACAAGGGGGCCTGTAGCAGGGCAGTACTTC. Translating gives CATRGPVAGQYF.

This clone is a singleton in its sample. CDR3 residues: CASSLATGGNGYTF. CDR3 in DNA: TGTGCCAGCAGCTTAGCTACAGGGGGTAATGGCTACACCTTC. The chain employs TRBV7-2 and TRBJ1-2; the match to TRBD1 covers 8 bases. Per the germline V gene, CDR1 is SGHTA and CDR2 is FQGNSA. This CDR3 contains 14 residues. The junction had 3 bases not matched to a gene; V was cut back by 0 bases and J by 6 bases.

In this sample, this clone turned up a few times. The J gene is TRBJ1-5, the V gene TRBV19, with 7 bases fitting TRBD1. Looked up from germline, CDR1 is LNHDA and CDR2 is SQIVND (reference sequence). CDR3 length: 14 residues. With 9 bases clipped from V and 0 bases from J, the junction kept 5 bases outside the gene matches. CDR3 amino acids: CARQTGISNQPQHF. The CDR3 coding sequence is TGTGCCAGACAGACAGGGATTAGCAATCAGCCCCAGCATTTT.

The chain carries TRBV14 and TRBJ2-7, with D possibly matching TRBD1 (6 bases). V lost 4 bases, J lost 4 bases, and 11 bases lay in between. This CDR3 has 13 residues. CDR1 and CDR2 from the germline V gene are SGHDN and FVKESK. The CDR3 protein is CASSPSGVYEQYF. CDR3 DNA: TGTGCCAGCAGCCCCTCAGGGGTATACGAGCAGTACTTC.

The rearrangement joins TRBV15 to TRBJ1-3; no definite D call. V was clipped by 0 bases and J by 6 bases, with 6 bases between them. The CDR3 spans 13 residues. From germline, CDR1 is LNHNV and CDR2 YYDKDF (reference sequence). CDR3 coding DNA: TGTGCCACCAGCAGAGATCTCGAAAACACCATATATTTT. Protein sequence: CATSRDLENTIYF.

The genes are TRBV19 and TRBJ1-2, with no clear D. V was pared by 11 bases and J by 4 bases, with 14 bases between. Germline V gene sequence: CDR1 LNHDA, CDR2 SQIVND (reference sequence). CDR3 length: 12 residues. CDR3 in amino acids: CAEMDAFYGYTF. The CDR3 DNA sequence: TGTGCCGAAATGGACGCTTTCTATGGCTACACCTTC.

V and J are TRBV19 and TRBJ1-5; maybe TRBD1 (6 bases). V gave up 5 bases and J gave up 6 bases, with 20 bases separating them. CDR1 LNHDA and CDR2 SQIVND come from the germline V gene (reference sequence). The length of the CDR3 is 16 residues. The DNA for the CDR3 is TGTGCCAGTAGTCCTTGGACAGCACCCTTCACTCAGCCCCAGCATTTT. Translation gives CASSPWTAPFTQPQHF.